Below, 14 T cell receptor beta chains from the same sample are listed, as sequenced in a study of radiotherapy plus CTLA-4 blockade in lung cancer. TCRdb's copy holds only in-frame clones and misses some; the assay was immunoSEQ multiplex PCR. This table holds some 110,000 clones, approximately 80% found once. Sequencing used peripheral blood, obtained from a patient treated with radiotherapy plus ipilimumab. The receptors originated from a human donor with non-small cell lung cancer that progressed on radiotherapy plus ipilimumab. Some clones in this sample may be carry-over from other donors' samples.

The gene calls are TRBV2 and TRBJ1-1, with a tentative D call TRBD1 (6 bases). This CDR3 is built from 14 residues. V was clipped by 5 bases and J by 3 bases, with 13 bases between them. Germline CDR1 reads SNHLY; CDR2 reads FYNNEI. For the CDR3, the DNA is TGTGCCAGCAGTCGGGACATACACGACACTGAAGCTTTCTTT. Translated: CASSRDIHDTEAFF.

This chain links TRBV4-2 with TRBJ1-5, with D hard to call. This CDR3 has 16 amino acids. Trimming stripped 0 bases from V and 4 bases from J, with 13 bases between. The germline V gene encodes CDR1 LGHNA and CDR2 YNFKEQ. The CDR3 nucleotides read TGTGCCAGCAGCCAAGATGACGGGGAAGGAAATCAGCCCCAGCATTTT. This encodes CASSQDDGEGNQPQHF.

This sequence joins TRBV28 and TRBJ1-5; no clear D. Germline-derived CDR1 and CDR2 are MDHEN and SYDVKM. The CDR3 runs 17 residues. Trimming took off 3 bases at V and 4 bases at J, with 19 bases between the two ends. The CDR3 region is CASSFWSILQMNQPQHF. As DNA, the CDR3 is TGTGCCAGCAGTTTTTGGTCGATTCTCCAAATGAATCAGCCCCAGCATTTT.

The gene calls are TRBV29-1 and TRBJ2-3; D unclear. The CDR3 has 11 amino acids. Germline V CDR1 and CDR2: SQVTM, ANQGSEA. The V end was cut by 6 bases, the J end by 4 bases, with 8 bases between. The CDR3 coding sequence is TGCAGCGTCCCCTTTGCAGATACGCAGTATTTT. It translates to CSVPFADTQYF.

A remark on this clone: The same CDR3 arises from other DNA sequences in this sample as well. The rearrangement links TRBV7-2 to TRBJ1-3; D possibly corresponds to TRBD1 (5 bases). There are 16 residues in the CDR3. In germline, CDR1 is SGHTA, CDR2 FQGNSA. V was trimmed by 2 bases and J by 0 bases, leaving 11 bases between them. The CDR3 loop is CASSLTGPSSGNTIYF. The CDR3 nucleotides read TGTGCCAGCAGCTTAACAGGTCCTTCCTCTGGAAACACCATATATTTT.

This chain connects TRBV6-5 to TRBJ2-4; possibly TRBD2 for D (5 bases). The CDR3 sequence is 12 residues long. The germline V and J ends were trimmed by 4 bases and 6 bases, with 7 bases remaining between them. CDR1 MNHEY and CDR2 SVGAGI come from the germline V gene. CDR3 region: CASSSGINIQYF. Here the CDR3 DNA reads TGTGCCAGCAGTTCGGGGATAAACATTCAGTACTTC.

This clone was seen a single time. The chain employs TRBV23-1 and TRBJ1-5, with no clear D. TRBV23-1 is placed among ORFs of uncertain function. The V gene lost 2 bases and the J gene lost 4 bases, with 21 bases spanning the gap. The CDR3 runs 18 residues. CDR3 in DNA: TGCGCCAGCAGTCAACCCCAAAGCACTAAAATGAAGAATCAGCCCCAGCATTTT. This sequence encodes CASSQPQSTKMKNQPQHF.

Only one count was recorded for this clone. The chain recombines TRBV6-1 with TRBJ1-2; 10 bases line up with TRBD1. Germline V gene lookup returns CDR1 MNHNS and CDR2 SASEGT. The CDR3 contains 13 residues. V trimming: 6 bases; J trimming: 7 bases; junction bases outside the gene matches: 5. The CDR3 bases are TGTGCCAGCAGCAAGACAGGGGGCCGTGGCTACACCTTC. Its protein is CASSKTGGRGYTF.

The chain couples TRBV7-2 to TRBJ2-7; 7 bases align to TRBD1. The trim removed 3 bases at V and 5 bases at J, leaving 4 bases unmatched. CDR3 length: 13 residues. Germline assignment: CDR1 SGHTA and CDR2 FQGNSA. CDR3 coding DNA: TGTGCCAGCAGCTTTTTAGGGGGCCACGAGCAGTACTTC. It codes for CASSFLGGHEQYF. The whole variable domain, remainder taken from reference TRBV7-2 and TRBJ2-7, is GAGVSQSPSNKVTEKGKDVELRCDPISGHTALYWYRQSLGQGLEFLIYFQGNSAPDKSGLPSDRFSAERTGGSVSTLTIQRTQQEDSAVYLCASSFLGGHEQYFGPGTRLTVT.

The genes are TRBV6-1 and TRBJ2-6; possibly TRBD1 or TRBD2 for D (5 bases each). The CDR3 consists of 20 residues. V was pared by 4 bases and J by 1 base, with 23 bases between. From germline, CDR1 is MNHNS and CDR2 SASEGT. The CDR3 nucleotides read TGTGCCAGCAGTGGAAAAACCGGGACGCTTTTCCTTTCTGGGGCCAACGTCCTGACTTTC. It yields the protein CASSGKTGTLFLSGANVLTF.

This chain joins TRBV4-1 and TRBJ1-2, with 8 bases fitting TRBD1. The trim removed 3 bases at V and 2 bases at J, leaving 8 bases unmatched. Per germline, CDR1 MGHRA and CDR2 YSYEKL. The CDR3 runs to 16 residues. This chain's CDR3 is CASSQPGQGFNYGYTF. DNA of the CDR3: TGCGCCAGCAGCCAGCCCGGACAGGGCTTCAACTATGGCTACACCTTC.

The chain is built from TRBV4-2 and TRBJ1-5, with a possible D match to TRBD1 (5 bases). The CDR3 is 15 amino acids. Germline CDR1 reads LGHNA; CDR2 reads YNFKEQ. V was cut by 5 bases and J by 0 bases, with 11 bases left in between. CDR3 in amino acids: CASSSQDSSNQPQHF. The CDR3 DNA sequence: TGTGCCAGCAGCTCCCAAGACAGTAGCAATCAGCCCCAGCATTTT.

The rearrangement joins TRBV7-2 to TRBJ2-6; a weak D match, TRBD1 (5 bases). CDR1 and CDR2 from the germline V gene are SGHTA and FQGNSA. Trimming took off 6 bases at V and 1 base at J, with 13 bases between the two ends. The CDR3 extends over 16 amino acids. DNA for the CDR3: TGTGCCAGCAGGCAGGGTTCAAGTTCTGGGGCCAACGTCCTGACTTTC. Translation gives CASRQGSSSGANVLTF.

The chain has TRBV2 and TRBJ2-7; possible D gene TRBD1, 6 bases. CDR1 is SNHLY and CDR2 is FYNNEI in the germline V gene. Trimming pared 6 bases from V and 6 bases from J, leaving 12 bases between. This CDR3 contains 12 residues. CDR3 nucleotide sequence: TGTGCCAGCAGGAATTGGGGGCCCGAGCAGTACTTC. It is translated as CASRNWGPEQYF.